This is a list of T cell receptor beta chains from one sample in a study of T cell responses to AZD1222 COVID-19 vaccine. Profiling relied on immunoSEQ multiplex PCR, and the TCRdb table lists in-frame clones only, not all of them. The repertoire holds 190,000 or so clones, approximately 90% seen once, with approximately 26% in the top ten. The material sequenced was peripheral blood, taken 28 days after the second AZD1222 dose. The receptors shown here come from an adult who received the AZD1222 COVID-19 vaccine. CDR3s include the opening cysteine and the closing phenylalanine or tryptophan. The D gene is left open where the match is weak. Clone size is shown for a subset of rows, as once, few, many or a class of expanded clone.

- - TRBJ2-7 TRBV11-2 CASSTHPGQSSYEQYF TGTGCCAGCAGCACCCACCCGGGCCAAAGCTCCTACGAGCAGTACTTC
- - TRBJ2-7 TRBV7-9 CASSLADEQYF TGTGCCAGCAGCCTGGCGGACGAGCAGTACTTC
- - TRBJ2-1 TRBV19 CASSIDLRTIYNEQFF TGTGCCAGTAGTATAGATCTCAGGACCATCTACAATGAGCAGTTCTTC
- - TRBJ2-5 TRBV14 CASSQDYGQETQYF TGTGCCAGCAGCCAAGATTACGGCCAAGAGACCCAGTACTTC
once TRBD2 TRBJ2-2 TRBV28 CASSLSGANTGELFF TGTGCCAGCAGTTTAAGCGGGGCGAACACCGGGGAGCTGTTTTTT
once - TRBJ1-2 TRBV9 CASSVATGEYGYTF TGTGCCAGCAGCGTAGCTACAGGAGAGTATGGCTACACCTTC
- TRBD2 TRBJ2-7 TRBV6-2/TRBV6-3 CASSYGRGSPSYEQYF TGTGCCAGCAGTTACGGTCGCGGGAGCCCATCCTACGAGCAGTACTTC
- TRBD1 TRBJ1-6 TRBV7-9 CASSPRGQTYSPLHF TGTGCCAGCAGCCCGCGGGGACAGACATATTCACCCCTCCACTTT
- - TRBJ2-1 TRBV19 CASSIQLAIGEQFF TGTGCCAGTAGTATTCAGCTAGCGATAGGGGAGCAGTTCTTC
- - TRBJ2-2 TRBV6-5 CASSQTGLRTGELFF TGTGCCAGCAGCCAAACGGGACTTCGCACCGGGGAGCTGTTTTTT
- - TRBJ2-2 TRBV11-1 CASSYYTGELFF TGTGCCAGCAGCTACTACACCGGGGAGCTGTTTTTT
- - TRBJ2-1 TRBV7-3 CASSPKLELYNEQFF TGTGCCAGCAGCCCGAAACTAGAACTTTACAATGAGCAGTTCTTC
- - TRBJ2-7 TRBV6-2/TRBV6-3 CASSRDRIEQYF TGTGCCAGCAGTCGGGACCGCATCGAGCAGTACTTC
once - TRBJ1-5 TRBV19 CASSILDGQKFNQPQHF TGTGCCAGTAGTATCCTCGACGGACAGAAATTTAATCAGCCCCAGCATTTT
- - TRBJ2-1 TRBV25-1 CASSVPGKNEQFF TGTGCCAGCAGTGTGCCGGGGAAGAATGAGCAGTTCTTC
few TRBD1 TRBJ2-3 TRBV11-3 CASSFGQGRDTQYF TGTGCCAGCAGTTTTGGACAGGGACGGGATACGCAGTATTTT
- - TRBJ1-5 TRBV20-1 CSASGGGQPQHF TGCAGTGCTAGTGGGGGAGGTCAGCCCCAGCATTTT
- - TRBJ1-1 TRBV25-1 CASSPRVSEAFF TGTGCCAGCAGTCCCAGGGTCAGTGAAGCTTTCTTT
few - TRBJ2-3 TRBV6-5 CASSYRKLRTDTQYF TGTGCCAGCAGTTACCGGAAACTGCGCACAGATACGCAGTATTTT
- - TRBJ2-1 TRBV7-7 CASSLREGQLNEQFF TGTGCTAGCAGCTTAAGGGAGGGACAGCTCAATGAGCAGTTCTTC
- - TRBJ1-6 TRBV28 CASSGAGNNSPLHF TGTGCCAGCAGTGGGGCAGGGAATAATTCACCCCTCCACTTT
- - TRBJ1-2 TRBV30 CAWSNNYGYTF TGTGCCTGGAGTAATAACTATGGCTACACCTTC
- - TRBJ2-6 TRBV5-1 CASSLAKDHGWLASGANVLTF TGCGCCAGCAGCTTGGCCAAGGATCATGGCTGGCTGGCTTCTGGGGCCAACGTCCTGACTTTC
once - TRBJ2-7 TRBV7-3 CASSLTSVAGEGYEQYF TGTGCCAGCAGCTTAACTTCGGTGGCAGGGGAAGGCTACGAGCAGTACTTC
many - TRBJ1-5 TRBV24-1 CATSDFGQPQHF TGTGCCACCAGTGATTTTGGGCAGCCCCAGCATTTT
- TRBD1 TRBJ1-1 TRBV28 CASSLLGGQARFEAFF TGTGCCAGCAGTTTGTTAGGGGGACAGGCTCGATTTGAAGCTTTCTTT
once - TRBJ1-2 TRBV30 CASWREGIRNGYTF TGTGCCTCCTGGAGGGAAGGGATTCGGAATGGCTACACCTTC
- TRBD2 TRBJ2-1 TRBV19 CASRGAGGTYNEQFF TGTGCCAGTAGGGGAGCGGGAGGAACCTACAATGAGCAGTTCTTC
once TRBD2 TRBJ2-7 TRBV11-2 CASSPNPSGAYEQYF TGTGCCAGCAGCCCCAACCCTAGCGGTGCCTACGAGCAGTACTTC
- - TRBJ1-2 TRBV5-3 CARSRWRTVYGYTF TGTGCCAGAAGCCGGTGGAGGACAGTTTATGGCTACACCTTC
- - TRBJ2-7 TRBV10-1 CASSETVSSYEQYF TGCGCCAGCAGTGAAACCGTCAGCTCCTACGAGCAGTACTTC
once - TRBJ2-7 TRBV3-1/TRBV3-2 CASSQDSGNHAYEQYF TGTGCCAGCAGCCAAGACTCCGGGAACCACGCCTACGAGCAGTACTTC
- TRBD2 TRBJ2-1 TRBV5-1 CASSRETSLGNEQFF TGCGCCAGCAGCCGAGAGACTAGCCTTGGCAATGAGCAGTTCTTC
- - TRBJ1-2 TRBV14 CASSQDIRGYTF TGTGCCAGCAGCCAAGATATCAGAGGCTACACCTTC
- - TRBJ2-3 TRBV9 CASSVAPALGTDTQYF TGTGCCAGCAGCGTAGCCCCTGCCCTAGGCACAGATACGCAGTATTTT
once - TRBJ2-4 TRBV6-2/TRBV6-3 CASSYPGLNIQYF TGTGCCAGCAGTTACCCAGGGTTGAACATTCAGTACTTC
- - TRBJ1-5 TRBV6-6 CASSYFEQNQPQHF TGTGCCAGCAGTTACTTTGAACAAAATCAGCCCCAGCATTTT
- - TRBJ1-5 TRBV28 CASSFGQPQHF TGTGCCAGCAGTTTCGGGCAGCCCCAGCATTTT
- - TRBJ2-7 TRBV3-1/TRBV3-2 CASSQEVEVYEQYF TGTGCCAGCAGCCAAGAAGTGGAGGTTTACGAGCAGTACTTC
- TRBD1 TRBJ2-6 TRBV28 CASRGTGPSGANVLTF TGTGCCAGCAGGGGGACAGGTCCCTCTGGGGCCAACGTCCTGACTTTC
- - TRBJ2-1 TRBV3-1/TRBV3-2 CASSQVGGRDNEQFF TGTGCCAGCAGCCAAGTCGGGGGGCGGGACAATGAGCAGTTCTTC
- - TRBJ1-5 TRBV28 CASSRRQVFNQPQHF TGTGCCAGCAGTCGGCGACAGGTTTTCAATCAGCCCCAGCATTTT
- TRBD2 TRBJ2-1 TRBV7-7 CASSPGLAGNEQFF TGTGCTAGCAGTCCGGGACTAGCGGGGAATGAGCAGTTCTTC
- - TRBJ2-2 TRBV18 CASSSSSGRDNTGELFF TGTGCCAGCTCGTCCTCAAGCGGACGGGACAACACCGGGGAGCTGTTTTTT
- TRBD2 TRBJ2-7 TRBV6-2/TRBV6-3 CASSFVIGTSGTTYEQYF TGTGCCAGCAGTTTCGTTATCGGGACTAGCGGGACGACCTACGAGCAGTACTTC
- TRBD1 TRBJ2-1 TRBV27 CASSFAGGIYNEQFF TGTGCCAGCAGTTTTGCAGGGGGAATCTACAATGAGCAGTTCTTC
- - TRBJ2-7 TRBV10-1 CASSISHEQYF TGCGCCAGCAGTATTTCCCACGAGCAGTACTTC
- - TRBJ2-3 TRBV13 CASSRFTDTQYF TGTGCCAGCAGCCGTTTCACAGATACGCAGTATTTT
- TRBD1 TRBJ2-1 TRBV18 CASSRDRLGDEQFF TGTGCCAGCTCACGGGACAGGCTAGGGGATGAGCAGTTCTTC
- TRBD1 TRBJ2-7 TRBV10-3 CAIRVDRDRPSYEQYF TGTGCCATCAGAGTAGATAGGGACAGGCCGTCCTACGAGCAGTACTTC
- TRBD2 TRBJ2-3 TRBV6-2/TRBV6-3 CASSSRTSGKGITDTQYF TGTGCCAGCAGTTCCCGGACTAGCGGGAAGGGGATCACAGATACGCAGTATTTT
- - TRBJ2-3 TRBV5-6 CASTEGTDTQYF TGTGCCAGCACCGAGGGCACAGATACGCAGTATTTT
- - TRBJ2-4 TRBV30 CAWSVVGVGAKNIQYF TGTGCCTGGAGTGTAGTGGGGGTCGGGGCCAAAAACATTCAGTACTTC
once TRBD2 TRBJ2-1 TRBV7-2 CASSSKSGSLYNEQFF TGTGCCAGCAGCTCAAAAAGCGGGAGCCTCTACAATGAGCAGTTCTTC
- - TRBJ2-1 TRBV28 CASSIDDYRPDNEQFF TGTGCCAGCAGTATCGACGACTACCGCCCCGACAATGAGCAGTTCTTC
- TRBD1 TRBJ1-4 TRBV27 CASSLSTGGTGNNEKLFF TGTGCCAGCAGTTTATCGACAGGAGGGACAGGGAATAATGAAAAACTGTTTTTT
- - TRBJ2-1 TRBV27 CASRGTVTMGQFF TGTGCCAGCAGGGGGACGGTGACAATGGGGCAGTTCTTC
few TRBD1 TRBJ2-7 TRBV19 CASSMTGGREQYF TGTGCCAGTAGTATGACAGGGGGGAGGGAGCAGTACTTC
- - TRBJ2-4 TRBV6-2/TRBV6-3 CASSFRGLAKNIQYF TGTGCCAGCAGTTTCCGGGGGTTAGCCAAAAACATTCAGTACTTC
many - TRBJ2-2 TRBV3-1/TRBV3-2 CASSQGNRDSGELFF TGTGCCAGCAGCCAAGGTAACAGGGACTCCGGGGAGCTGTTTTTT